This record covers a single T cell receptor (beta chain). The assay was immunoSEQ multiplex PCR, and TCRdb's table has in-frame clones only and misses some. The sample carries about 100,000 clones, around nine tenths recorded once. This entry comes from a study of T cell changes during pregnancy in multiple sclerosis. The germline gives CDR1 GTSNPN, CDR2 SVGIG (reference sequence). The CDR3 loop spans 13 amino acids. V was trimmed by 1 base and J by 3 bases, leaving 9 bases between them. The chain carries TRBV30 and TRBJ1-2; D gene ambiguous. The receptor was isolated from a female donor with multiple sclerosis, enrolled in a pregnancy study. Sequencing was performed on peripheral blood, taken in the second trimester of pregnancy. The CDR3 DNA is TGTGCCTGGAGTGGAGACATCGACTATGGCTACACCTTC. Translating gives CAWSGDIDYGYTF.